Described below is a single T cell receptor beta chain sequence and its context. Antigen: not known. Because it lacks the conserved phenylalanine or tryptophan at the end, this CDR3 is likely a read error. This entry is derived from a study of regulatory T cells in long-lasting Graves disease. Whole-study results and caveats: Persistent disease favored TRBV28, TRBJ1-2 and TRBJ2-5. The work looked only at peripheral blood and did not look at thyroid tissue.

Library construction for TCR beta used iRepertoire HTBI primers and Arm-PCR of CDR3 regions. MiXCR, applied by TCRdb to the multiplex PCR reads, yields one record per CDR3 protein. The data contain some 430,000 distinct CDR3 sequences, approximately 21% of them seen just once; the ten biggest clones take up roughly 7%. Time point meaning: persistent/refractory GD, antithyroid drugs over 5 years with positive TRAb. There was RNA extracted from PBMCs, and the TCR library was made from it. EDTA tubes held roughly 10 milliliters of peripheral blood from each patient. Germline V gives CDR1 MDHEN, CDR2 SYDVKM. V lost 8 bases to trimming and J lost 7 bases, with 18 bases between them. The CDR3 is 13 amino acids.

The TCR was taken from a female donor with Graves disease. The V gene is TRBV28, the J gene TRBJ2-7; maybe TRBD2 (6 bases). This material consisted of peripheral blood mononuclear cells (PBMCs), taken when the disease was refractory, from a patient treated with antithyroid drugs. Here the CDR3 DNA reads TGTGCCAGCCGACCTCGGGCACGGGGGGAGCAGTACCTC. This codes for CASRPRARGEQYL.